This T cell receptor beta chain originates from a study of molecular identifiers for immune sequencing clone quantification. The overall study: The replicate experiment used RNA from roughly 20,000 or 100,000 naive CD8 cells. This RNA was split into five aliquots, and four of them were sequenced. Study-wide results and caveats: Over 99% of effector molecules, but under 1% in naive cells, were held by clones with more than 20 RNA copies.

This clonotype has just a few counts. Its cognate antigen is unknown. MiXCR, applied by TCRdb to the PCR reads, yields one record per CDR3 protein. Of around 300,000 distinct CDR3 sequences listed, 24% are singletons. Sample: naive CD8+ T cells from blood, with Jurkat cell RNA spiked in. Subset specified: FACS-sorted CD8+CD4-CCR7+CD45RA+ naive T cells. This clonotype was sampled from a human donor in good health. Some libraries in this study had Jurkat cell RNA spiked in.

Here the CDR3 reads CSVEVVGEAYEQYF. CDR3 nucleotide sequence: TGCAGCGTTGAAGTCGTGGGGGAGGCGTACGAGCAGTACTTC. The chain employs TRBV29-1 and TRBJ2-7; D perhaps matches TRBD2 (6 bases). CDR3 length equals 14 residues. Trimming removed 1 base from V and 4 bases from J, with 14 bases in between. Germline values: CDR1 SQVTM, CDR2 ANQGSEA.